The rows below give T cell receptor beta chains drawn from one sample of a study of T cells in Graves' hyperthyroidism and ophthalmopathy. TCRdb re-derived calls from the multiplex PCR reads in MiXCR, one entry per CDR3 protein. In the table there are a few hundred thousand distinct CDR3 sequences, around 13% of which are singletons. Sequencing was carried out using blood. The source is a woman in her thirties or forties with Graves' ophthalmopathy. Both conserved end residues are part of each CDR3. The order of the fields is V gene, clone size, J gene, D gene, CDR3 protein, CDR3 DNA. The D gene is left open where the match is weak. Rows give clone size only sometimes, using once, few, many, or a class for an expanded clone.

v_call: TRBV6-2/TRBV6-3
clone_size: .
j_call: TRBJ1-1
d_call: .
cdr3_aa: CASRAEATGIAEAFF
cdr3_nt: TGTGCCAGCAGAGCCGAAGCAACAGGGATCGCTGAAGCTTTCTTT

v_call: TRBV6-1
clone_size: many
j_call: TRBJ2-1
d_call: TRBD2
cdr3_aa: CASNREWLAGARKGFF
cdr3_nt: TGTGCCAGCAACCGGGAGTGGTTAGCGGGAGCTAGAAAAGGGTTCTTC

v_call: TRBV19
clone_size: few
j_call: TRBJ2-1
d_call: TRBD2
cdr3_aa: CASRPAGGPLAQFF
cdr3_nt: TGTGCCAGTAGACCAGCGGGAGGGCCCCTGGCGCAGTTCTTC

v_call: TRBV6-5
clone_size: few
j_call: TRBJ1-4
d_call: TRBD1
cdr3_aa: CASSYSGQSDEKLFF
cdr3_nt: TGTGCCAGCAGTTACTCGGGACAGTCGGATGAAAAACTGTTTTTT

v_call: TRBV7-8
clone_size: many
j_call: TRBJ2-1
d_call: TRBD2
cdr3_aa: CASSLGLGRGGIDEQFF
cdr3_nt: TGTGCCAGCAGCTTAGGTCTAGGGCGGGGGGGCATAGATGAGCAGTTCTTC

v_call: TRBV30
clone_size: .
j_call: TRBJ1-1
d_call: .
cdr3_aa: CAWAHRPNTEAFF
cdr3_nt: TGTGCCTGGGCCCACCGACCGAACACTGAAGCTTTCTTT

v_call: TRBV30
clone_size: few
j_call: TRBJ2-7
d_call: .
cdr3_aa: CAWSGRRDPSSYEQYF
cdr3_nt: TGTGCCTGGAGTGGCCGCCGGGACCCCAGCTCCTACGAGCAGTACTTC

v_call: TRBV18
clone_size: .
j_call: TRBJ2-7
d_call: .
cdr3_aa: CASSPGPGSYEQYF
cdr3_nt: TGTGCCAGCTCACCGGGGCCGGGTTCCTACGAGCAGTACTTC

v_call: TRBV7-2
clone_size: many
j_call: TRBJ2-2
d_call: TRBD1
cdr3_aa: CASSFRGRAGELFF
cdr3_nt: TGTGCCAGCAGCTTCAGGGGGCGCGCCGGGGAGCTGTTTTTT

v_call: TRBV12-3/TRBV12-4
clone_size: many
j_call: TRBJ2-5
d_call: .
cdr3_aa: CASSPQKGSQETQYF
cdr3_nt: TGTGCCAGCAGCCCCCAGAAGGGATCGCAAGAGACCCAGTACTTC

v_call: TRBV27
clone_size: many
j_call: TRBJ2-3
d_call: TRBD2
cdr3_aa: CASSLQGLAGDTQYF
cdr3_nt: TGTGCCAGCAGTCTTCAAGGACTAGCAGGGGATACGCAGTATTTT

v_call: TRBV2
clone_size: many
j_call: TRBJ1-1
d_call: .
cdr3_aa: CASGWGAEAFF
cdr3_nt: TGTGCCAGCGGATGGGGCGCTGAAGCTTTCTTT

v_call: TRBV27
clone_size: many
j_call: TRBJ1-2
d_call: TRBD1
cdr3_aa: CASSLSYRGQASTGYTF
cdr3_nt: TGTGCCAGCAGTTTATCTTATAGGGGACAGGCATCTACTGGCTACACCTTC

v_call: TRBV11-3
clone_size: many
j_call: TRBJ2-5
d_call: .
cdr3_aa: CASSQKETQYF
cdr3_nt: TGTGCCAGCAGCCAAAAAGAGACCCAGTACTTC

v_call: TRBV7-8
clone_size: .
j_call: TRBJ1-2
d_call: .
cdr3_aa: CASSRTETNYGYTF
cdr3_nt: TGTGCCAGCAGCCGGACAGAAACTAACTATGGCTACACCTTC

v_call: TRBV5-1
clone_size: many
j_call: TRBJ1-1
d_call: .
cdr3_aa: CASSSPGQEAFF
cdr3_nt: TGCGCCAGCAGCTCTCCGGGACAAGAAGCTTTCTTT

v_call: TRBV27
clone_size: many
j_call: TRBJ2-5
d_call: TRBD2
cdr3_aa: CASKKGTRVETQYF
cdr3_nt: TGTGCCAGCAAAAAAGGGACTAGAGTCGAGACCCAGTACTTC